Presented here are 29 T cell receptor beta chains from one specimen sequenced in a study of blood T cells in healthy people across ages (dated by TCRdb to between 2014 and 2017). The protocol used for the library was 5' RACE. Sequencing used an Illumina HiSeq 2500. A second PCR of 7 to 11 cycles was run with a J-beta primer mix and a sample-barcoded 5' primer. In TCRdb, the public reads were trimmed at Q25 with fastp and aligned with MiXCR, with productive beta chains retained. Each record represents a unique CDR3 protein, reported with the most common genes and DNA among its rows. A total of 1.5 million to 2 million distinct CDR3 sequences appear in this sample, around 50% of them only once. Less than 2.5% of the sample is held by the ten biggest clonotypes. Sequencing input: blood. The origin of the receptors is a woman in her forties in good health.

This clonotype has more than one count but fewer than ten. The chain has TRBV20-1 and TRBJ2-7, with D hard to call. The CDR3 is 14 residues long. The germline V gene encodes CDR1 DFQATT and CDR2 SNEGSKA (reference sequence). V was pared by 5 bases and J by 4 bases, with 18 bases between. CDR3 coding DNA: TGCAGTGCTTCGACCTCGGACGGAGCATACGAGCAGTACTTC. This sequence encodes CSASTSDGAYEQYF.

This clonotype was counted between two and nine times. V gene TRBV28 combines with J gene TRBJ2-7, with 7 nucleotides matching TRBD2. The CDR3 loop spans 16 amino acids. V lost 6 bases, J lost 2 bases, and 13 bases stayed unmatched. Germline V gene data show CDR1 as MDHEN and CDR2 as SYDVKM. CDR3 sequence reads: CASRLRGSPLPYEQYF. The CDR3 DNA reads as TGTGCCAGCAGGTTGCGGGGGAGCCCTCTACCCTACGAGCAGTACTTC.

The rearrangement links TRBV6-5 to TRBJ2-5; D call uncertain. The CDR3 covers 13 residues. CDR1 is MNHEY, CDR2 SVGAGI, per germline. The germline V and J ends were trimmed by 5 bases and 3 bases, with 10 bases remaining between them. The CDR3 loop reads CASSRLVKETQYF. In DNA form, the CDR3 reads TGTGCCAGCAGTCGACTGGTAAAAGAGACCCAGTACTTC.

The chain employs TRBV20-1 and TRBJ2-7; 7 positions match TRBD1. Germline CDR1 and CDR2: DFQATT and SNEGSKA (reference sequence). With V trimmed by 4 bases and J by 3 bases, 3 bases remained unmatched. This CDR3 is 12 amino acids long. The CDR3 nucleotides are TGCAGTGCTACTCAGGGGGACTACGAGCAGTACTTC. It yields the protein CSATQGDYEQYF.

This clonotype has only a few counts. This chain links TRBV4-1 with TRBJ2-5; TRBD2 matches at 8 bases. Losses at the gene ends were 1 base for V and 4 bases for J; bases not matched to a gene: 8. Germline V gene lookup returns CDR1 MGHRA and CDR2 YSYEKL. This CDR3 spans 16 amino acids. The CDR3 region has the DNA TGCGCCAGCAGCCAAGGACCGGGGACTAGTGGAGAGACCCAGTACTTC. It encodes CASSQGPGTSGETQYF.

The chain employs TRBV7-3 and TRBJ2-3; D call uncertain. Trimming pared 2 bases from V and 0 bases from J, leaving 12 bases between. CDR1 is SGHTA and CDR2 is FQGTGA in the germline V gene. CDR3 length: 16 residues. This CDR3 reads CASSLSHIPSTDTQYF. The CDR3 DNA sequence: TGTGCCAGCAGCTTATCCCATATACCGAGCACAGATACGCAGTATTTT.

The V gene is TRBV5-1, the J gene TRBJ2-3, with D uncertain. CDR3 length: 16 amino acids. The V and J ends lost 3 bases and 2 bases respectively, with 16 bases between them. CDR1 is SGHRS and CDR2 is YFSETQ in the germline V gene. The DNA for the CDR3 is TGCGCCAGCAGCTCTGGTCGTGCCGGCCTCACAGATACGCAGTATTTT. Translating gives CASSSGRAGLTDTQYF.

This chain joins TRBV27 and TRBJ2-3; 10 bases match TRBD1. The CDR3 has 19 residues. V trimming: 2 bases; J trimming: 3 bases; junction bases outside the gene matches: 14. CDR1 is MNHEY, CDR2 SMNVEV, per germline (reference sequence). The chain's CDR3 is CASSLVGGDRGWRTDTQYF. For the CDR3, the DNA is TGTGCCAGCAGTTTAGTAGGGGGGGACAGGGGATGGCGGACAGATACGCAGTATTTT.

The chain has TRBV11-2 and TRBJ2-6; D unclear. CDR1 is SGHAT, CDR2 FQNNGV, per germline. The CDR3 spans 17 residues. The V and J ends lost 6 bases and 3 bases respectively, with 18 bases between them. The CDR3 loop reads CASRRTDGSLGANVLTF. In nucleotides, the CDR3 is TGTGCCAGCAGGAGGACGGACGGAAGCCTTGGGGCCAACGTCCTGACTTTC.

The DNA for the CDR3 is TGTGCCAGCAGTTTAGAGGGACGAGGGGCGCGTGGCTACACCTTC. Translation: CASSLEGRGARGYTF. The chain has TRBV27 and TRBJ1-2; the D gene is possibly TRBD1 (5 bases). Germline V gives CDR1 MNHEY, CDR2 SMNVEV (reference sequence). The CDR3 has 15 residues. V shed 2 bases and J shed 7 bases, with 17 bases lying between them.

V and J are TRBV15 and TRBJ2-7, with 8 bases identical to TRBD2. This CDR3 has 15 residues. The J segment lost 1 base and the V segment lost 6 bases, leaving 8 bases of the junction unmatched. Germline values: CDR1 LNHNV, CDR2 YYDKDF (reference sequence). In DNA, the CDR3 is TGTGCCACCAGTACCTCGGGGGGGACTTCCTACGAGCAGTACTTC. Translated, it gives CATSTSGGTSYEQYF. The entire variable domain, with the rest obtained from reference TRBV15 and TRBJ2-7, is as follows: DAMVIQNPRYQVTQFGKPVTLSCSQTLNHNVMYWYQQKSSQAPKLLFHYYDKDFNNEADTPDNFQSRRPNTSFCFLDIRSPGLGDTAMYLCATSTSGGTSYEQYFGPGTRLTVT.

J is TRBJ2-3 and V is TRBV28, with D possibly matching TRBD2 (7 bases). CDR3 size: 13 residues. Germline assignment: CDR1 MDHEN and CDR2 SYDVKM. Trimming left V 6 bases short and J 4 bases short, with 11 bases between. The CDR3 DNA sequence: TGTGCCAGCAGAGGGGGGGTGGCAGATACGCAGTATTTT. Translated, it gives CASRGGVADTQYF.

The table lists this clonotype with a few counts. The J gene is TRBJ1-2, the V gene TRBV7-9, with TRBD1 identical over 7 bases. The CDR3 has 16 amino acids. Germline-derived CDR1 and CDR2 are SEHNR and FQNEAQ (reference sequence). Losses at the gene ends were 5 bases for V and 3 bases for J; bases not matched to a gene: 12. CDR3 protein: CASSHASRGLDYGYTF. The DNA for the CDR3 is TGTGCCAGCAGCCACGCTTCAAGGGGGCTTGACTATGGCTACACCTTC.

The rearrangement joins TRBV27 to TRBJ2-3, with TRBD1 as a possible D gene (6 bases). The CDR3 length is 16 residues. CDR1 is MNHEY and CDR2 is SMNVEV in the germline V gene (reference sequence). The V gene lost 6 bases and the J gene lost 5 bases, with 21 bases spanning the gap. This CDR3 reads CASRLRTARFEDTQYF. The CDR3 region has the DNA TGTGCCAGCAGACTACGGACAGCGAGGTTTGAAGATACGCAGTATTTT.

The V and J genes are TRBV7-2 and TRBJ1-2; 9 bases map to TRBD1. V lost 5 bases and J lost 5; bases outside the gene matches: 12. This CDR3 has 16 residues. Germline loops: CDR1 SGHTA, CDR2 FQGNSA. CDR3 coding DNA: TGTGCCAGCAGCCCCCGCGAAGGGGACAGGGTTTATGGCTACACCTTC. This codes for CASSPREGDRVYGYTF.

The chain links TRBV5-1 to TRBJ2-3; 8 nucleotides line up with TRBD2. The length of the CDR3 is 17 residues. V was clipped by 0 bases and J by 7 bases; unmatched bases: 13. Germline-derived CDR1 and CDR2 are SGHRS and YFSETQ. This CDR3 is CASSLGTTGGQGNTQYF. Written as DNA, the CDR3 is TGCGCCAGCAGCTTGGGCACGACGGGGGGGCAGGGAAATACGCAGTATTTT.

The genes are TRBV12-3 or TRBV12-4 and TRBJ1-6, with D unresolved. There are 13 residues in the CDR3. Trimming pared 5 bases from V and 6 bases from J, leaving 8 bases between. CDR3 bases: TGTGCCAGCAGTCCCCGAACTAATTCACCCCTCCACTTT. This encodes CASSPRTNSPLHF.

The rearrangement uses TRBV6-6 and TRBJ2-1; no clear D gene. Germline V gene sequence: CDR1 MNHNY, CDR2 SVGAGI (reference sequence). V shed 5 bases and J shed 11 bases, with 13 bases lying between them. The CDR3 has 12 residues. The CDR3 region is CASSPTSPQQFF. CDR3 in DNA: TGTGCCAGCAGTCCCACCTCACCACAGCAGTTCTTC.

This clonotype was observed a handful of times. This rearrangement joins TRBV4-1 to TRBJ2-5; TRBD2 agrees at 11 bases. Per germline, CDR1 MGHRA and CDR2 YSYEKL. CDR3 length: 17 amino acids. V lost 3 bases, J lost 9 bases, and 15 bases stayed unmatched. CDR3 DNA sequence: TGCGCCAGCAGCCAGCCGGGACTAGCGGCAGGTTGGTCGGCCCAGTACTTC. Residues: CASSQPGLAAGWSAQYF.

The CDR3 spells CASSTSGALPETQYF. Written as DNA, the CDR3 is TGTGCCAGCAGCACCAGCGGTGCCCTTCCAGAGACCCAGTACTTC. The chain couples TRBV7-2 to TRBJ2-5; TRBD2 is a possible D gene (5 bases). The germline gives CDR1 SGHTA, CDR2 FQGNSA. The CDR3 spans 15 residues. V was clipped by 5 bases and J by 4 bases, with 17 bases between them.

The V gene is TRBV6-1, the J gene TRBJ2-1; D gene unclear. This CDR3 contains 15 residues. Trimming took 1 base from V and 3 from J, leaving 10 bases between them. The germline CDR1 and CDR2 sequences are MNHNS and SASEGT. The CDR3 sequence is CASSEGGTLYNEQFF. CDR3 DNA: TGTGCCAGCAGTGAAGGGGGTACCCTCTACAATGAGCAGTTCTTC.

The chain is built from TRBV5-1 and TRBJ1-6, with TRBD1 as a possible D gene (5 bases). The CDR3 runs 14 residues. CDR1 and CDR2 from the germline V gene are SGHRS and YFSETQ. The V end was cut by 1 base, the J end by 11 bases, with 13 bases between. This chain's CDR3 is CASSLWQEGTPLHF. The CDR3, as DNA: TGCGCCAGCAGCTTGTGGCAGGAGGGGACACCCCTCCACTTT.

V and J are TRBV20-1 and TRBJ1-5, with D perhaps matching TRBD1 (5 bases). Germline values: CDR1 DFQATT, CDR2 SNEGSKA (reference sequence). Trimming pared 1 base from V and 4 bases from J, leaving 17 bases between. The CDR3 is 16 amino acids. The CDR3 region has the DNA TGCAGTGCTAGAGTGTCTCCCGGGACTGGTAATCAGCCCCAGCATTTT. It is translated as CSARVSPGTGNQPQHF.

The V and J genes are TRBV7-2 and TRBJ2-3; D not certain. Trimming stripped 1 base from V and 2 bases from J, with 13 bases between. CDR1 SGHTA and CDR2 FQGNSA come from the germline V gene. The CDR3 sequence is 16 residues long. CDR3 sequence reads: CASSLEGRTTTDTQYF. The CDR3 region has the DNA TGTGCCAGCAGCTTAGAGGGCCGTACAACCACAGATACGCAGTATTTT.

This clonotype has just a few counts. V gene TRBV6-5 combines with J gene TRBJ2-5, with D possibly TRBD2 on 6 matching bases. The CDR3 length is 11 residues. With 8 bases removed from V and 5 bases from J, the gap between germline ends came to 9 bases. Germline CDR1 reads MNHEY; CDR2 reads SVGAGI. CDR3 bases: TGTGCCAGCGGGGGGTGGGAGACCCAGTACTTC. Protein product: CASGGWETQYF.

The CDR3 DNA reads as TGTGCCAGCAGTTTAACTCGGGTGAACACTGAAGCTTTCTTT. It translates to CASSLTRVNTEAFF. The V and J genes are TRBV6-1 and TRBJ1-1; D is ambiguous. This CDR3 has 14 residues. Trimming took off 5 bases at V and 0 bases at J, with 10 bases between the two ends. Germline lookup yields CDR1 MNHNS and CDR2 SASEGT.

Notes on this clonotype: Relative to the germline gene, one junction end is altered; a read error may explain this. CDR3 region: CSGGHGSSYEQHF. The CDR3 coding sequence is TGCAGCGGCGGACACGGGAGCTCCTACGAGCAGCACTTC. The gene calls are TRBV29-1 and TRBJ2-7; perhaps TRBD2 as D (6 bases). This CDR3 region has 13 residues. Germline V gene data show CDR1 as SQVTM and CDR2 as ANQGSEA.

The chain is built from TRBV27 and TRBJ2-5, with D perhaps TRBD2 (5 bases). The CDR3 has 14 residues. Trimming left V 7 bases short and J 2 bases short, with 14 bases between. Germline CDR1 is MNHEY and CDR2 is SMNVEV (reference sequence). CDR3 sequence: CASTSGPGQETQYF. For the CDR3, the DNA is TGTGCCAGCACCTCAGGTCCGGGACAAGAGACCCAGTACTTC.

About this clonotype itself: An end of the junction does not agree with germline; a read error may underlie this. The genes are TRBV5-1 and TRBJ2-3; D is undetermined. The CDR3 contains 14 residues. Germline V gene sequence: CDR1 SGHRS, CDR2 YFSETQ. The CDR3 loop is CASSVRADTDTRYF. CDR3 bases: TGCGCCAGCTCAGTCCGAGCCGACACAGATACGCGGTATTTT.